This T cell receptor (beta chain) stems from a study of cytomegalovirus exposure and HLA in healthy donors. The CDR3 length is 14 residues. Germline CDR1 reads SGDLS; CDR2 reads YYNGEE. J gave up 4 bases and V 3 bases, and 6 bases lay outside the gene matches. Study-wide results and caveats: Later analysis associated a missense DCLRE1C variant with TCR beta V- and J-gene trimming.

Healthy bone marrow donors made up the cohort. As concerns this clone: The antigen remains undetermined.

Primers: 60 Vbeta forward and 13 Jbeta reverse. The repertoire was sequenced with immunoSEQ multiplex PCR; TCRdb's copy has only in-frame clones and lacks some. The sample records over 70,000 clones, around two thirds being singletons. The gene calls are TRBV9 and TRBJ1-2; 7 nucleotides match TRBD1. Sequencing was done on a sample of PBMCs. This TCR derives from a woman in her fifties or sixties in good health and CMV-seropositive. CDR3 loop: CASSGGQELYGYTF. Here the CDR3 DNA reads TGTGCCAGCAGCGGCGGACAGGAGCTCTATGGCTACACCTTC.